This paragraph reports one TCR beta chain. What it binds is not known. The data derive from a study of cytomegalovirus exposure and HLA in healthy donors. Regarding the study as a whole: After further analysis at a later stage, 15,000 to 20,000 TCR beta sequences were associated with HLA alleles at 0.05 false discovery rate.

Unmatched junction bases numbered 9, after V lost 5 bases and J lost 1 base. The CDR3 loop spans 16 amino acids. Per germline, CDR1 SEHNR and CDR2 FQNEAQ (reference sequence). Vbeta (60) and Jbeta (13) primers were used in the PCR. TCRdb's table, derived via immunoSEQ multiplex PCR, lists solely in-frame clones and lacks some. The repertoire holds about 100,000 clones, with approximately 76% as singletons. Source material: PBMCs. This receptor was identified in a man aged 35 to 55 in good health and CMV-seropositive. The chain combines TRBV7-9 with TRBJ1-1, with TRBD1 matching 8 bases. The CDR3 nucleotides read TGTGCCAGCAGCCCCCTGACAGGGGCCACGAACACTGAAGCTTTCTTT. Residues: CASSPLTGATNTEAFF.